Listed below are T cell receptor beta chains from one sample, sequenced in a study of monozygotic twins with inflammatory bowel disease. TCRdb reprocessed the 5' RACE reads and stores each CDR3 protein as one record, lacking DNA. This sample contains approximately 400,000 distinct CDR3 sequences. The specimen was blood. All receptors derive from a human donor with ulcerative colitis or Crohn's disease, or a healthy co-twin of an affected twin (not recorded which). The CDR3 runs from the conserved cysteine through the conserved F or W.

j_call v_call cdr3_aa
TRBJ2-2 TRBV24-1 CATSESGTGDRELFF
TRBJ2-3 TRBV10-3 CAIRSDRGEDTQYF
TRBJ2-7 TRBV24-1 CATSDSSGYEQYF
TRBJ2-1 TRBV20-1 CSASRQFDEQFF
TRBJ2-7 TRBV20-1 CSAARGSVFYEQYF
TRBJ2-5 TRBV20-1 CSASLSGGSGETQYF
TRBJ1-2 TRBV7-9 CASSLVDGTIIPGYTF
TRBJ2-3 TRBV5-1 CASNRQGADTQYF
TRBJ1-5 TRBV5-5 CASSLVAGGNQPQHF
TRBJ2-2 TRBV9 CASSVGSGTGELFF
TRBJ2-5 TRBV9 CASSVDARGGAETQYF
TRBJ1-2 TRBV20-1 CSASLFLTASDGYTF
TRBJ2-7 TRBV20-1 CSAPSRDSTYEQYF
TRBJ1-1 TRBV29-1 CSVRGEDRFNTEAFF